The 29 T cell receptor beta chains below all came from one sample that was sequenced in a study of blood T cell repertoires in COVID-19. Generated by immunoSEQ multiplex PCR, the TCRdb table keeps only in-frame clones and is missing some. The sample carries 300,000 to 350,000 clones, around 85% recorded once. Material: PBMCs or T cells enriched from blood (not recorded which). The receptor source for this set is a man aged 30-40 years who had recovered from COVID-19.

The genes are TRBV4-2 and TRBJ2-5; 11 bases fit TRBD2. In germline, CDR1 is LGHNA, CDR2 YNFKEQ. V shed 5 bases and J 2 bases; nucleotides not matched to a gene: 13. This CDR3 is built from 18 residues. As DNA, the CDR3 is TGTGCCAGCAGCTCGGGGGCCCGACTAGCGGGAAGACAAGAGACCCAGTACTTC. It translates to CASSSGARLAGRQETQYF.

The chain's CDR3 is CASRVRDRGRADTQYF. As DNA, the CDR3 is TGTGCCAGCAGGGTCCGGGACAGGGGACGGGCAGATACGCAGTATTTT. This chain uses TRBV5-4 with TRBJ2-3, with 10 bases matching TRBD1. Germline loops: CDR1 SGHNT, CDR2 YYREEE (reference sequence). CDR3 size: 16 residues. V shed 5 bases, J shed 4 bases, and the junction held 10 bases outside the gene matches.

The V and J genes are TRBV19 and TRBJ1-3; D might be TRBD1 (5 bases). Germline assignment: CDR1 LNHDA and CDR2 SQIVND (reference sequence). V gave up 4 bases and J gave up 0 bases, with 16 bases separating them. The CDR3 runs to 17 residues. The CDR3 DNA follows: TGTGCCAGTAGTACCAACGGGGGGACGGACTCTGGAAACACCATATATTTT. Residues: CASSTNGGTDSGNTIYF.

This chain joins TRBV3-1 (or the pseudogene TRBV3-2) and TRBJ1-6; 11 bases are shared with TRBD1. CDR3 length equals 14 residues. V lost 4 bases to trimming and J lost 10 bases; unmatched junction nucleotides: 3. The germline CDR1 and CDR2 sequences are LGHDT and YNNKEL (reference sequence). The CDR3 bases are TGTGCCAGCAGCCCCCGGGACAGGGGGTCACCCCTCCACTTT. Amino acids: CASSPRDRGSPLHF.

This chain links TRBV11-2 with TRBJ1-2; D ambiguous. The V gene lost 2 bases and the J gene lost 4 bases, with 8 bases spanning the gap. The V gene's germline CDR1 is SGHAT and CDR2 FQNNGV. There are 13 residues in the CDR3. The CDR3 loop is CASSLSGSYGYTF. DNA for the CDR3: TGTGCCAGCAGCTTATCGGGATCCTATGGCTACACCTTC.

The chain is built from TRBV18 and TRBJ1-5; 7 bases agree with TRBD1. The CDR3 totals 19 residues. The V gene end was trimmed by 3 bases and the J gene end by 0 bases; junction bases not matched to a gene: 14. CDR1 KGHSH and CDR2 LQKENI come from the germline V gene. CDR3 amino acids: CASSPEGTEPSYSNQPQHF. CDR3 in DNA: TGTGCCAGCTCACCGGAGGGGACAGAGCCCTCATATAGCAATCAGCCCCAGCATTTT.

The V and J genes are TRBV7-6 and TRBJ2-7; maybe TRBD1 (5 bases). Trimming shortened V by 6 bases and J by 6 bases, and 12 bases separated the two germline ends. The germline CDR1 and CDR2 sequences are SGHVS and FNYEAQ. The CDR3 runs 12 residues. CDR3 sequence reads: CASSQAGFEQYF. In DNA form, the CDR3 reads TGTGCCAGCAGTCAGGCAGGGTTCGAGCAGTACTTC.

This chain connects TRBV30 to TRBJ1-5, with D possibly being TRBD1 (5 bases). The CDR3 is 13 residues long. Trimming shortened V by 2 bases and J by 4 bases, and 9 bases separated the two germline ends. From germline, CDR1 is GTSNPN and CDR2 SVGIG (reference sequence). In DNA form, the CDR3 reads TGTGCCTGGAGTTCACAGGCAAATCAGCCCCAGCATTTT. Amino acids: CAWSSQANQPQHF.

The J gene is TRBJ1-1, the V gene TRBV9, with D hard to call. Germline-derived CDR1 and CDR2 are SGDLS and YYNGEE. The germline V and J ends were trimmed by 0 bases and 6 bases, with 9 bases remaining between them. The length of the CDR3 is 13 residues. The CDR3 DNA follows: TGTGCCAGCAGCGTAGCACCCGGAGCTGAAGCTTTCTTT. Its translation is CASSVAPGAEAFF.

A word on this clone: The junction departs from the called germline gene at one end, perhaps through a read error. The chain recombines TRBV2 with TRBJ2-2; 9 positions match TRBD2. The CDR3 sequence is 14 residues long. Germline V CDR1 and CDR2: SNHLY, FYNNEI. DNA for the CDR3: TGTGCCAGCAGGGAAGCGGGGGGCACCGGGGAGCTGTTTTTT. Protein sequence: CASREAGGTGELFF.

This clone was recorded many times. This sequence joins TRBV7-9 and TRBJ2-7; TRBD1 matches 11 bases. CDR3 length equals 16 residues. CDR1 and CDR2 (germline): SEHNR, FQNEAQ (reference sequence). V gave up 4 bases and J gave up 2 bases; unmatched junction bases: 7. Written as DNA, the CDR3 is TGTGCCAGCAGCTCATCTCCGGGACAGGGGGCCTACGAGCAGTACTTC. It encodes CASSSSPGQGAYEQYF.

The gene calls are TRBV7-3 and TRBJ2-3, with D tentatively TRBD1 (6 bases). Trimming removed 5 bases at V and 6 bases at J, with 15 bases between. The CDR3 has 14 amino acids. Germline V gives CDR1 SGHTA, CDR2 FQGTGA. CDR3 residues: CASSPTPGEDTQYF. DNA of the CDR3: TGTGCCAGCAGCCCCACCCCAGGGGAGGATACGCAGTATTTT.

CDR3 bases: TGTGCCAGCAGCCAAGGAGGAGCCTATAATTCACCCCTCCACTTT. This translates into CASSQGGAYNSPLHF. This chain connects TRBV3-1 (or the pseudogene TRBV3-2) to TRBJ1-6; D unresolved. V was cut by 1 base and J by 2 bases, with 6 bases left in between. The germline V gene has CDR1 LGHDT and CDR2 YNNKEL (reference sequence). The CDR3 is made up of 15 amino acids.

Here the CDR3 reads CASRNQGASLGEKLFF. The DNA of the CDR3 is TGCGCCAGCAGGAACCAGGGGGCTTCTTTAGGCGAAAAACTGTTTTTT. V gene TRBV5-1 combines with J gene TRBJ1-4, with 8 bases identical to TRBD1. Germline V gene data show CDR1 as SGHRS and CDR2 as YFSETQ. V lost 5 bases and J lost 8; bases outside the gene matches: 14. CDR3 length: 16 amino acids.

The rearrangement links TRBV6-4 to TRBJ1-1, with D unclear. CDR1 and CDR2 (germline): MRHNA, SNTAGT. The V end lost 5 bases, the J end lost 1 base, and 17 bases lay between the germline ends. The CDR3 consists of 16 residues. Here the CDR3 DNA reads TGTGCCAGCAGTCAGTCCCCGGCGAAGCGGAACACTGAAGCTTTCTTT. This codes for CASSQSPAKRNTEAFF.

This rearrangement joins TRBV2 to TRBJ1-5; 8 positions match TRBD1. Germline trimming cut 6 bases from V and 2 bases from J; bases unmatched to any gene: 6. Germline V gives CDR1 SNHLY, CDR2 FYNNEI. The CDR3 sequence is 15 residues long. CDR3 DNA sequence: TGTGCCAGCAGGGCGGGACAGGAGGGCAATCAGCCCCAGCATTTT. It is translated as CASRAGQEGNQPQHF.

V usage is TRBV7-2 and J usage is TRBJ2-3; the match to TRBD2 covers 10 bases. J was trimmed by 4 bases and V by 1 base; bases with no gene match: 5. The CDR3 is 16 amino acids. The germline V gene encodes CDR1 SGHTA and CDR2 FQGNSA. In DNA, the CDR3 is TGTGCCAGCAGCTTAGGGGGACTAGCGAGCTCAGATACGCAGTATTTT. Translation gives CASSLGGLASSDTQYF.

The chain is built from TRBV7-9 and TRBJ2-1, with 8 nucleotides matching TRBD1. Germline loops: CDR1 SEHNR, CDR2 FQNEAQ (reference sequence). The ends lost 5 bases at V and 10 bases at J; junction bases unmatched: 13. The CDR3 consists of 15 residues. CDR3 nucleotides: TGTGCCAGCAGCCTACCCGGACAGGGACGGGGGGAGCAGTTCTTC. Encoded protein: CASSLPGQGRGEQFF.

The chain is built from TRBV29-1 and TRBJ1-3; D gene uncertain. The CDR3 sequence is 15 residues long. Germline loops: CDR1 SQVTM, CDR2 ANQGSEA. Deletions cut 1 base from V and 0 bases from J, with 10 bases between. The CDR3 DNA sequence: TGCAGCGTTGAAGGACGGGGTCACTCTGGAAACACCATATATTTT. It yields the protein CSVEGRGHSGNTIYF.

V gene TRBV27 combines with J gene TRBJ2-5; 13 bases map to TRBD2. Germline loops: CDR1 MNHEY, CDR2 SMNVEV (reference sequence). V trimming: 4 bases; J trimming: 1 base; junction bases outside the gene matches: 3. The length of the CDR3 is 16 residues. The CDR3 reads CASSSGLAGLQETQYF. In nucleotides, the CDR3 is TGTGCCAGCAGTTCGGGACTAGCGGGACTCCAAGAGACCCAGTACTTC.

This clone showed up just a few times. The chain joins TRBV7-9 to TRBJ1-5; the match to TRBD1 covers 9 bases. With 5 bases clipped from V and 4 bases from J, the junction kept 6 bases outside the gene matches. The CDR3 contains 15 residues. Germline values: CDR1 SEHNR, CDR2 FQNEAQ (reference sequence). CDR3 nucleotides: TGTGCCAGCAGCCCCGGGACAGGGAAGAATCAGCCCCAGCATTTT. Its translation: CASSPGTGKNQPQHF.

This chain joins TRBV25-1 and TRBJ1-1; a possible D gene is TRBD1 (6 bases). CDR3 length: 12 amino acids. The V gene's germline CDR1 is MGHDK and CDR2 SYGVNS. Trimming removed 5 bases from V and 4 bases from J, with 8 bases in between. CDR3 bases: TGTGCCAGCAGTACAGGGATCACTGAAGCTTTCTTT. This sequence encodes CASSTGITEAFF.

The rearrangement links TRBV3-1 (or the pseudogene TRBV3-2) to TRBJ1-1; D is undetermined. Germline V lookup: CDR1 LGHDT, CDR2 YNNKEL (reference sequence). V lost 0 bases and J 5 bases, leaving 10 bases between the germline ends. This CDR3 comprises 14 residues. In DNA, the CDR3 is TGTGCCAGCAGCCAAGATACAGCCCAGACTGAAGCTTTCTTT. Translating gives CASSQDTAQTEAFF.

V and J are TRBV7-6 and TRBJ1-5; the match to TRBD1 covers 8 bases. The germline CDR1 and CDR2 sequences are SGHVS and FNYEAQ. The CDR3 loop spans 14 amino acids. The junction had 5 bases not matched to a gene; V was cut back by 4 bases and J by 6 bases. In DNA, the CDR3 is TGTGCCAGCAGCTCAGGACAGGGCTTTCAGCCCCAGCATTTT. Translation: CASSSGQGFQPQHF.

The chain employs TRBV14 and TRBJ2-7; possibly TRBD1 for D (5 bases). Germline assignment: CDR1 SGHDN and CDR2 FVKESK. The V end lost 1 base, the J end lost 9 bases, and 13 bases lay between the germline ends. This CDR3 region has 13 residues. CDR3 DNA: TGTGCCAGCAGCCAAGCGGCAGGGCGTTGGCAGTACTTC. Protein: CASSQAAGRWQYF. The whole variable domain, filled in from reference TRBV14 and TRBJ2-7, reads EAGVTQFPSHSVIEKGQTVTLRCDPISGHDNLYWYRRVMGKEIKFLLHFVKESKQDESGMPNNRFLAERTGGTYSTLKVQPAELEDSGVYFCASSQAAGRWQYFGPGTRLTVT.

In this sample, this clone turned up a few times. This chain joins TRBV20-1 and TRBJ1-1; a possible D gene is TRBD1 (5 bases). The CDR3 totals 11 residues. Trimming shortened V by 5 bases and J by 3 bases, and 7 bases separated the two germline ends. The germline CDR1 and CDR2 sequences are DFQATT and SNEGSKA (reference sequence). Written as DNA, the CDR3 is TGCAGTGCTTGGGGGGACACTGAAGCTTTCTTT. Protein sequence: CSAWGDTEAFF.

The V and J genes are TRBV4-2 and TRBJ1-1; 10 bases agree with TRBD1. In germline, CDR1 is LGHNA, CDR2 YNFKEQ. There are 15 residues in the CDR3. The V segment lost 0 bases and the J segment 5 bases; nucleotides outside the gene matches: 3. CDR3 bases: TGTGCCAGCAGCCAAGATTGGGACAGGGGTACTGAAGCTTTCTTT. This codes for CASSQDWDRGTEAFF.

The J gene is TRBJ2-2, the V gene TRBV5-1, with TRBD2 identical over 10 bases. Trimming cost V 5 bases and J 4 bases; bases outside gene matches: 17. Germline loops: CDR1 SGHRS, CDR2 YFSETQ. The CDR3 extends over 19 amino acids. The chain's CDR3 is CASRQMAWASGSGTGELFF. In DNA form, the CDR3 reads TGCGCCAGCAGACAAATGGCCTGGGCTAGCGGGAGCGGCACCGGGGAGCTGTTTTTT. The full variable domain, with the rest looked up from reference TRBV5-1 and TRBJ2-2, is KAGVTQTPRYLIKTRGQQVTLSCSPISGHRSVSWYQQTPGQGLQFLFEYFSETQRNKGNFPGRFSGRQFSNSRSEMNVSTLELGDSALYLCASRQMAWASGSGTGELFFGEGSRLTVL.

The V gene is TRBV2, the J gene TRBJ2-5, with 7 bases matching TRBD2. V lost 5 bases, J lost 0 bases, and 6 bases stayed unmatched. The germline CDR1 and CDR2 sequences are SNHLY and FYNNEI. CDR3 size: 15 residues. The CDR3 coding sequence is TGTGCCAGCAGTAGGCTTGGGACTAACCAAGAGACCCAGTACTTC. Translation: CASSRLGTNQETQYF.